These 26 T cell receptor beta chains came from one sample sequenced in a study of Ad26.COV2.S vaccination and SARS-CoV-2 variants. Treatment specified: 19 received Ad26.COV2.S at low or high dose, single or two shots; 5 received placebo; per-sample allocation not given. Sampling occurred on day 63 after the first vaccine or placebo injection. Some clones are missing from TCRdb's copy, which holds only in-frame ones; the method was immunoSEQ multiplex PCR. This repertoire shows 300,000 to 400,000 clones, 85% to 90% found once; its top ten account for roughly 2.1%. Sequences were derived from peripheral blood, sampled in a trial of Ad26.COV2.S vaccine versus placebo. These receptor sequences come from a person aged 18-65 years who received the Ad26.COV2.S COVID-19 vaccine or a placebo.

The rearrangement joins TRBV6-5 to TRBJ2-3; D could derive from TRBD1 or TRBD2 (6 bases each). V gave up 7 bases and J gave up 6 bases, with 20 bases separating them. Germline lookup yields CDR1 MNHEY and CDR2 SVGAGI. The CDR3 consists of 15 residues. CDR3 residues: CASITQRRRGDTQYF. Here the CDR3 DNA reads TGTGCCAGCATCACCCAGAGGAGGAGGGGGGATACGCAGTATTTT.

CDR3 DNA: TGTGCCAGCAGTCGGGACAGTAGCTCCTATGGCTACACCTTC. Amino acid sequence: CASSRDSSSYGYTF. The genes are TRBV7-2 and TRBJ1-2; 7 positions match TRBD1. Germline values: CDR1 SGHTA, CDR2 FQGNSA. CDR3 length: 14 amino acids. Losses at the gene ends were 6 bases for V and 4 bases for J; bases not matched to a gene: 8.

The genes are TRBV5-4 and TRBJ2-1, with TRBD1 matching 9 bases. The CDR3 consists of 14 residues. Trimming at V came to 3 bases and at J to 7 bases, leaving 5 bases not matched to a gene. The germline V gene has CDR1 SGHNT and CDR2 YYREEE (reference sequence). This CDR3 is CASSSRTGENEQFF. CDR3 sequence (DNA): TGTGCCAGCAGCTCACGGACAGGGGAGAATGAGCAGTTCTTC.

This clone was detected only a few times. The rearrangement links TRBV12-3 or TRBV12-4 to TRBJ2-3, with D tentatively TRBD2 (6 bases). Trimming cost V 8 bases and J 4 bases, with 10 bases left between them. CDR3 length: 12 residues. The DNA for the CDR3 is TGTGCCAGCCGGGGGATTGCAGATACGCAGTATTTT. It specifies CASRGIADTQYF.

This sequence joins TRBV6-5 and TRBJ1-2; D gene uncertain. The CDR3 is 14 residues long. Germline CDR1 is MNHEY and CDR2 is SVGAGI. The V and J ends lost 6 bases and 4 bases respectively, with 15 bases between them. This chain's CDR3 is CASRETHGPYGYTF. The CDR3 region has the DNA TGTGCCAGCAGGGAGACCCATGGGCCCTATGGCTACACCTTC.

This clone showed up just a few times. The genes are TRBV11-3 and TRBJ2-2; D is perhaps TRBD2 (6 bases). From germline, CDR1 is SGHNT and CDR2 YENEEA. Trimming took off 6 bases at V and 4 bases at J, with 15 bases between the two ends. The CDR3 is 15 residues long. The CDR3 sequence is CASSRAGSSTGELFF. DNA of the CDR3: TGTGCCAGCAGTCGCGCGGGGTCTAGCACCGGGGAGCTGTTTTTT.

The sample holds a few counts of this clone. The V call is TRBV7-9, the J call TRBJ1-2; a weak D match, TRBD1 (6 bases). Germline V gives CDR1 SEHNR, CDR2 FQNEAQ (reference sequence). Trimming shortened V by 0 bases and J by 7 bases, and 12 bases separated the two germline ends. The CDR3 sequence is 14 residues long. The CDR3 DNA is TGTGCCAGCAGCTTAGCGGTGGGGGCCAGTGGCTACACCTTC. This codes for CASSLAVGASGYTF.

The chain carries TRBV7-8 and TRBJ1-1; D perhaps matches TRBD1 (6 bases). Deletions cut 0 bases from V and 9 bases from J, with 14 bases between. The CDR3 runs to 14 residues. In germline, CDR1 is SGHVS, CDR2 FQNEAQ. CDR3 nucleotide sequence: TGTGCCAGCAGCTTAGCGGGATGGGACAATAAAGCTTTCTTT. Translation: CASSLAGWDNKAFF. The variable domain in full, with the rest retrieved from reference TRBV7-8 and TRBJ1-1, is GAGVSQSPRYKVAKRGQDVALRCDPISGHVSLFWYQQALGQGPEFLTYFQNEAQLDKSGLPSDRFFAERPEGSVSTLKIQRTQQEDSAVYLCASSLAGWDNKAFFGQGTRLTVV.

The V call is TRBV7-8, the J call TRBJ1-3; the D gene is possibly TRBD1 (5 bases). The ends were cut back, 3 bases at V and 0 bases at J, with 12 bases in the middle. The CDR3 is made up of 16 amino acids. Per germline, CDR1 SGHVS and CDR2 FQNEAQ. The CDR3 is CASSLDGGISGNTIYF. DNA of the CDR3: TGTGCCAGCAGCTTGGATGGGGGGATCTCTGGAAACACCATATATTTT.

CDR3 region: CASRISGTPPVDTQYF. CDR3 nucleotides: TGTGCCAGCAGGATCAGCGGGACCCCACCGGTAGATACGCAGTATTTT. The V gene is TRBV7-2, the J gene TRBJ2-3, with 7 nucleotides matching TRBD2. Germline CDR1 is SGHTA and CDR2 is FQGNSA. The CDR3 contains 16 residues. V trimming: 6 bases; J trimming: 5 bases; junction bases outside the gene matches: 14.

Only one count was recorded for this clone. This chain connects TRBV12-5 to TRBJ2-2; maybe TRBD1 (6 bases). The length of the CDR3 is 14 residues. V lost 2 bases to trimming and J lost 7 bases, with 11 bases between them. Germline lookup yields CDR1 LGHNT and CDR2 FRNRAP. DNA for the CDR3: TGTGCTAGTGGTTTGAGGGGGAAGGTCGGGGAGCTGTTTTTT. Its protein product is CASGLRGKVGELFF.

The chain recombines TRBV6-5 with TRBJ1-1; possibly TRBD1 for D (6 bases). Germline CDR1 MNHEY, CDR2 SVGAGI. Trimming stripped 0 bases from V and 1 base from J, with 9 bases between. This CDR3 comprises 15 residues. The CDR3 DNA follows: TGTGCCAGCAGTTACTCAGGACAGCCGAACACTGAAGCTTTCTTT. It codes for CASSYSGQPNTEAFF.

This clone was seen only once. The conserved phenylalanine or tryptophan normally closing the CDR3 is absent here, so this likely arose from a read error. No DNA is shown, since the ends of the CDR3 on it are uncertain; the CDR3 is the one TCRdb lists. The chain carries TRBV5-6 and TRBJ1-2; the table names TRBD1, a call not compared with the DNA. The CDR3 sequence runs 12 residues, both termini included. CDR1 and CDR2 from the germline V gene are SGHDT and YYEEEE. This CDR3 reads CASSWGTGGVRI.

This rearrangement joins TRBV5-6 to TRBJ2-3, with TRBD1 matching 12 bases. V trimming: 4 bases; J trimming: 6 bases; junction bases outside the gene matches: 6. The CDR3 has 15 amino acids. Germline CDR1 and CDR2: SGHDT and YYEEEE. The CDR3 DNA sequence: TGTGCCAGCAGCCGGGACAGGGGGCTATCGGATACGCAGTATTTT. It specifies CASSRDRGLSDTQYF.

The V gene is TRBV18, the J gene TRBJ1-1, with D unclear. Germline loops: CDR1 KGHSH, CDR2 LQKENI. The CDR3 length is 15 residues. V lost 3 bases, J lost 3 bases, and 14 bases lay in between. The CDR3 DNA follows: TGTGCCAGCTCACCGGCCGTACCAAGATACACTGAAGCTTTCTTT. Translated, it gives CASSPAVPRYTEAFF.

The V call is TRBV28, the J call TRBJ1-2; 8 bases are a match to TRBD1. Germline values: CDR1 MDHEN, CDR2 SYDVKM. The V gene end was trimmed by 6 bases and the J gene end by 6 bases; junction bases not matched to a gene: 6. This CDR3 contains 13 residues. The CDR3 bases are TGTGCCAGCAGGGGGACAGGCCTGGATGGCTACACCTTC. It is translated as CASRGTGLDGYTF.

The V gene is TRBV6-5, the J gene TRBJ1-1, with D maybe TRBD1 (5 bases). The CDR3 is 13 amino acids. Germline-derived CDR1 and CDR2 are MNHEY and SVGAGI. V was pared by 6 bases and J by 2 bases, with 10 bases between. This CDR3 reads CASSRTLNTEAFF. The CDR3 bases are TGTGCCAGCAGCCGGACACTTAACACTGAAGCTTTCTTT.

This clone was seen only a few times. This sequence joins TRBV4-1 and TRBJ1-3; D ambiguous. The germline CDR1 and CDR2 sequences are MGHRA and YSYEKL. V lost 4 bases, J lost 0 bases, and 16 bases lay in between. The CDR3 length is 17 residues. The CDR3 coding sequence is TGCGCCAGCAGCCTTCCTTTTAAGTTGGTCTCTGGAAACACCATATATTTT. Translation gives CASSLPFKLVSGNTIYF.

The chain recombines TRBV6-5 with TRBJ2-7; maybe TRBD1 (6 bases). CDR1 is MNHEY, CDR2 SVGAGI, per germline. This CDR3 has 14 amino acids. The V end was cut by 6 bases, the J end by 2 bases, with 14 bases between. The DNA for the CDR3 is TGTGCCAGCAGCCGCGGACAGTGGACCTACGAGCAGTACTTC. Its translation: CASSRGQWTYEQYF.

The CDR3 protein is CASSLSSLGRGHNYGYTF. The CDR3, as DNA: TGCGCCAGCAGCTTGTCTAGTCTGGGGCGCGGTCATAACTATGGCTACACCTTC. This chain connects TRBV5-1 to TRBJ1-2, with D tentatively TRBD1 (5 bases). V was shortened by 1 base and J by 1 base, with 20 bases between the two germline ends. This CDR3 spans 18 amino acids. In germline, CDR1 is SGHRS, CDR2 YFSETQ.

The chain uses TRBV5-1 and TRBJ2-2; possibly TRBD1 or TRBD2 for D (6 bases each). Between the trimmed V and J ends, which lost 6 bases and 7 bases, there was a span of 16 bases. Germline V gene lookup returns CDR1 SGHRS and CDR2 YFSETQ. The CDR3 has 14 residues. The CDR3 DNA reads TGCGCCAGCACCTATAGGGGGGAAATCGGGGAGCTGTTTTTT. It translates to CASTYRGEIGELFF.

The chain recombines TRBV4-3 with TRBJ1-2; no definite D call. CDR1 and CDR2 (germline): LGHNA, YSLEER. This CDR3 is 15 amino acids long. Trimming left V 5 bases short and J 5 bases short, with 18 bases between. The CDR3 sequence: CASSGNQLGDYGYTF. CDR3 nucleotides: TGCGCCAGCAGCGGAAACCAGCTTGGGGATTATGGCTACACCTTC.

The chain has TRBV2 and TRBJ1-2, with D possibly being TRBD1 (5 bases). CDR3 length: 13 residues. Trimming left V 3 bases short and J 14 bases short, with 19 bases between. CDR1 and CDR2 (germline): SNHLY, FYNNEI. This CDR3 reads CASSDRGIWVRTF. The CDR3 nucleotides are TGTGCCAGCAGTGATAGGGGCATCTGGGTGAGAACCTTC.

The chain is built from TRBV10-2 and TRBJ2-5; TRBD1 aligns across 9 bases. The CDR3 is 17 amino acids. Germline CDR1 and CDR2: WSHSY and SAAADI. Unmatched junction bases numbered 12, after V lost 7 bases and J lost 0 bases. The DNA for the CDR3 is TGCGCCAGCATTCCCACCCCCGGGACAGGGAACCAAGAGACCCAGTACTTC. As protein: CASIPTPGTGNQETQYF.

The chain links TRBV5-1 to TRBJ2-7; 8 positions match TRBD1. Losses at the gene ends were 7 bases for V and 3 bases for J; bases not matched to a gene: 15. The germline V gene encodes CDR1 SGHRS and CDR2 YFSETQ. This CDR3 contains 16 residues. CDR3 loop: CASRIPSQDRDYEQYF. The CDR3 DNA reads TGCGCCAGCCGTATTCCTTCGCAGGACAGGGACTACGAGCAGTACTTC.

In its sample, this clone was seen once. The chain's CDR3 is CASSLSRQGAGGYTF. In DNA form, the CDR3 reads TGTGCCAGCAGCTTATCCCGACAGGGGGCAGGTGGCTACACCTTC. V gene TRBV7-2 combines with J gene TRBJ1-2; 10 bases are shared with TRBD1. The CDR3 spans 15 residues. J gave up 7 bases and V 2 bases, and 7 bases lay outside the gene matches. CDR1 SGHTA and CDR2 FQGNSA come from the germline V gene.